Here is one T cell receptor beta chain with its context. Its antigen is still unknown. The source of the sample is a study of T cell responses to AZD1222 COVID-19 vaccine. Study-wide results and caveats: With dominance at 160-218 and 743-854, vaccine-associated CD4 TCRs spanned spike. Clonal diversity was possibly underestimated; the donors were predominantly white British and more often female.

Libraries were prepared by immunoSEQ multiplex PCR; TCRdb keeps only in-frame clonotypes and omits some of them. The top ten hold roughly 2.8% of the sample, which has some 140,000 clones, around 93% seen once. The CDR3 is 18 amino acids. Germline CDR1 is SGHTA and CDR2 is FQGNSA. V gave up 4 bases and J gave up 5 bases; unmatched junction bases: 16. The sample in question was peripheral blood, obtained on day 0 of AZD1222 vaccination. The rearrangement links TRBV7-2 to TRBJ2-2; 7 bases fit TRBD1. The TCR originated in an adult in good health. DNA of the CDR3: TGTGCCAGCAGCTCCAACCTCCGACAGGGTATATCGACCGGGGAGCTGTTTTTT. This sequence encodes CASSSNLRQGISTGELFF. The complete variable domain, with remaining parts taken from reference TRBV7-2 and TRBJ2-2, reads GAGVSQSPSNKVTEKGKDVELRCDPISGHTALYWYRQSLGQGLEFLIYFQGNSAPDKSGLPSDRFSAERTGGSVSTLTIQRTQQEDSAVYLCASSSNLRQGISTGELFFGEGSRLTVL.